The following is a T cell receptor (beta chain) sequence with its context. Its target is unknown. TCRdb keeps only in-frame clones here, not all; method: immunoSEQ multiplex PCR. Altogether 150,000 to 200,000 clones are present, around 94% being singletons, with the ten largest covering about 0.9%. The sample comes from a study of T cell responses to AZD1222 COVID-19 vaccine. Overall study results and limits: Mapped onto spike, vaccine-associated CD4 TCRs spanned it and were dominant at 160-218 and 743-854. Clonal diversity may have been underestimated in mostly white British donors. A rise in Spike-specific TCR breadth and depth followed two AZD1222 doses. Targeting of unmutated variant regions was reportedly seen in nearly half of spike-specific TCRs.

CDR3 length: 16 amino acids. CDR1 and CDR2 (germline): SQVTM, ANQGSEA. V gave up 0 bases and J gave up 0 bases, with 15 bases separating them. This TCR derives from an adult in good health. Sample: peripheral blood, taken on day 0 of AZD1222 vaccination. The V and J genes are TRBV29-1 and TRBJ2-7; possible D gene TRBD1, 6 bases. DNA for the CDR3: TGCAGCGTTGAAGAGACCAGCGAACAGGGCTCCTACGAGCAGTACTTC. Protein: CSVEETSEQGSYEQYF.